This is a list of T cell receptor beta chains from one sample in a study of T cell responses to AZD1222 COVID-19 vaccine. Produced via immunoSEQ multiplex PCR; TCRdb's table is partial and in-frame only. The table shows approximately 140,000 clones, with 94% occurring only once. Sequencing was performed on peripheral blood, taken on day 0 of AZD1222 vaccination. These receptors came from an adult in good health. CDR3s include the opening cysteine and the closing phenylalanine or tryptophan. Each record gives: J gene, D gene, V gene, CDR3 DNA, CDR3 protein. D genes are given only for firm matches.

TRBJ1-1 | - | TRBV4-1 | TGCGCCAGCAGCCATTCCCTCCCTGGACGGGGGATAGAAGCTTTCTTT | CASSHSLPGRGIEAFF
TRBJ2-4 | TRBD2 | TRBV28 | TGTGCCAGCACCCTTAGCGGGGCGGGCAAAAACATTCAGTACTTC | CASTLSGAGKNIQYF
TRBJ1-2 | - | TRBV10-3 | TGTGCCATCAGTGAGTCCCCCATGCTTGTGTTGTGGGGCGTTAACAATGGCTACACCTTC | CAISESPMLVLWGVNNGYTF
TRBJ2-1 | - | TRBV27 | TGTGCCAGCACTGTACGTGGCGACAGCTTCTTCTACAATGAGCAGTTCTTC | CASTVRGDSFFYNEQFF
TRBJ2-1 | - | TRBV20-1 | TGCAGTGCTATTCAGGGTCTGCAGTTCTTC | CSAIQGLQFF
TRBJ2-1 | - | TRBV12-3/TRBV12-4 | TGTGCCAGCAGTTTAGGGTCCGGTGATGAGCAGTTCTTC | CASSLGSGDEQFF
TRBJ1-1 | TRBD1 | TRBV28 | TGTGCCAGCAGTTCGGGACAGGGGATGAGCTGGAACACTGAAGCTTTCTTT | CASSSGQGMSWNTEAFF
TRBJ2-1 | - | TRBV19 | TGTGCCAGTAGCCTCGGGACTTTTGAGCAGTTCTTC | CASSLGTFEQFF
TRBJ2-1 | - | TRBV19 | TGTGCCAGTAGTCGGCCGGAGGCCTACAATGAGCAGTTCTTC | CASSRPEAYNEQFF
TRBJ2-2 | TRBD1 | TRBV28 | TGTGCCAGCAGTTTATCGGACAGGGCGAACACCGGGGAGCTGTTTTTT | CASSLSDRANTGELFF
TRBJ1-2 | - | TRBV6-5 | TGTGCCAGCAGGCCCGGACTAAACTATGGCTACACCTTC | CASRPGLNYGYTF